This T cell receptor beta chain was obtained from a study of blood T cell repertoires in COVID-19. TCRdb's copy holds only in-frame clones and misses some; the assay was immunoSEQ multiplex PCR. In the table there are about 81,000 clones, roughly four fifths of which are singletons. Germline V gene lookup returns CDR1 SGDLS and CDR2 YYNGEE. There are 18 residues in the CDR3. Trimming stripped 0 bases from V and 3 bases from J, with 18 bases between. The chain uses TRBV9 and TRBJ2-2; D is perhaps TRBD2 (6 bases). The specimen was peripheral blood. The TCR originated in a human donor in a cohort sampled during active COVID-19. The CDR3 here is CASSVAAEEGLHTGELFF. DNA of the CDR3: TGTGCCAGCAGCGTAGCCGCGGAGGAGGGCCTCCACACCGGGGAGCTGTTTTTT. Supplemented by reference TRBV9 and TRBJ2-2, the full variable domain reads DSGVTQTPKHLITATGQRVTLRCSPRSGDLSVYWYQQSLDQGLQFLIQYYNGEERAKGNILERFSAQQFPDLHSELNLSSLELGDSALYFCASSVAAEEGLHTGELFFGEGSRLTVL.